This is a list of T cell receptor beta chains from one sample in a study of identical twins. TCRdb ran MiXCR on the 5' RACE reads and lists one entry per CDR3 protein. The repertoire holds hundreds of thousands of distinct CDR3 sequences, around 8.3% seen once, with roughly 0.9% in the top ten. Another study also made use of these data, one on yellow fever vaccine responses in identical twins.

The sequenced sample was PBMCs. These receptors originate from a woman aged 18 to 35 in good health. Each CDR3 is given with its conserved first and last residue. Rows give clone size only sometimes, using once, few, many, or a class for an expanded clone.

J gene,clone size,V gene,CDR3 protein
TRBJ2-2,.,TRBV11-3,CASSPRFEDTGELFF
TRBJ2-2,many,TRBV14,CASSRLSPLAGVLGELFF
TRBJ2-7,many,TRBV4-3,CASSPRYSGSGSYEQYF
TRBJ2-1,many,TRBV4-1,CASRESIDRNNEQFF
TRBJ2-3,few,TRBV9,CASSVVLGDTQYF
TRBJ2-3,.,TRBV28,CASSLNNRRTLSTDTQYF
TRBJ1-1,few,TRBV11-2,CASSSSDRNTEAFF
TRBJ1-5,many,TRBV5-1,CASSYQGAINQPQHF
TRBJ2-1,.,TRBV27,CASSLSMVDEQFF
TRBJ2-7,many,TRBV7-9,CASSLVLTGGTYEQYF
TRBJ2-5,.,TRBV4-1,CASSQSVDRVRETQYF
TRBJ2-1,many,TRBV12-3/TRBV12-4,CASRRLAGEGNEQFF
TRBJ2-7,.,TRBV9,CASSVELSGEQYF
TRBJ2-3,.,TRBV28,CASSSNRGGTDTQYF
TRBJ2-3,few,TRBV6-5,CASSYSMGGLGSDTQYF
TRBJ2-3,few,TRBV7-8,CASTPSLAEITDTQYF
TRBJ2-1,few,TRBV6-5,CASSYSSGYEQFF
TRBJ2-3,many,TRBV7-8,CASSLRLAGDTDTQYF
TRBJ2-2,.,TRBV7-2,CASSPEGGLNTGELFF
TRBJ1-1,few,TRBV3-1,CASSPSGVNTEAFF
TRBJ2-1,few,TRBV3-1,CASTAGGGSNEQFF
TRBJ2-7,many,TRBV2,CASRQSPYEQYF
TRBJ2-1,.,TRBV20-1,CSAREPRASRNEQFF
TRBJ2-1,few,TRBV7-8,CASSLAPTGYNEQFF
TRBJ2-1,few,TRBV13,CASSFEQGNNEQFF
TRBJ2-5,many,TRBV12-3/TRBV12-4,CASSFWRKETQYF
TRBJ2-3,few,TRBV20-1,CSAPRDTQYF
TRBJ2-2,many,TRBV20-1,CSARVWQGPPSNTGELFF
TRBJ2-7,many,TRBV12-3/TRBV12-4,CASASTQGQGDEQYF
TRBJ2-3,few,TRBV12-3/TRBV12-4,CASSGRLAVTDTQYF
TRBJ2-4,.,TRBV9,CASSGDDSMNIQYF
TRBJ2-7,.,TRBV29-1,CSVATGVHEQYF
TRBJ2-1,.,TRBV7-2,CASSLGPQASNEQFF
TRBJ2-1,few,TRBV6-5,CASSYSVSSYNEQFF
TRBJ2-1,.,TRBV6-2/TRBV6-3,CASSYSGGRNEQFF
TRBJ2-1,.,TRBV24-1,CATSDHDPLVSSYNEQFF
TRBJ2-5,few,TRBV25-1,CASSGMGKGETQYF
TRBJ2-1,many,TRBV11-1,CASSLMTVSYNEQFF
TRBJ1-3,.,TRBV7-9,CASSQNISNTIYF
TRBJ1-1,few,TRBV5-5,CASSGQPQNTEAFF
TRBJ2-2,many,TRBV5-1,CASRRGQGTGELFF
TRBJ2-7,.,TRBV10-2,CASSEFAHSPYEQYF
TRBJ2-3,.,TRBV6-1,CASSTQGGGGTDTQYF
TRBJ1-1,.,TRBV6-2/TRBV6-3,CASSRGEDHSFF
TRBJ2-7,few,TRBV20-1,CSARPGLAGSSYEQYF
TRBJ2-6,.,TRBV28,CASSTISSGANVLTF